Sequencing of this T cell receptor beta chain was carried out in a study of shared clonotypes between healthy human individuals. Study-wide results and limits: As a rule, naive subsets had a larger estimated richness than memory subsets.

Comments on this clone: Its antigen remains unknown.

Produced via immunoSEQ multiplex PCR; TCRdb's table is partial and in-frame only. The sample includes more than 2 million clones, approximately 95% of them seen just once. Naive CD8 populations comprised CD45RO-negative cells positively selected for CCR7, excluding terminally differentiated effector memory CD45RA+ cells. V lost 5 bases, J lost 8 bases, and 10 bases stayed unmatched. The CDR3 is 14 residues long. The germline CDR1 and CDR2 sequences are SGHTA and FQGNSA. V gene TRBV7-2 combines with J gene TRBJ1-2, with TRBD1 matching 8 bases. This TCR came from a man younger than 30 in good health. The specimen sequenced was naive CD8+ T cells sorted from blood. CDR3 bases: TGTGCCAGCAGCGTACAGGGGGATCGTACGGGCTACACCTTC. It specifies CASSVQGDRTGYTF.